Below, one T cell receptor beta chain is given with its context. This specimen belongs to a study of T-cell memory formation after mild COVID-19. Employing constant-segment primers, 5'RACE generated TCR alpha and TCR beta cDNA libraries bearing sample barcodes and UMIs. TCRdb reprocessed the 5' RACE reads with MiXCR, giving one entry per CDR3 protein. The repertoire holds under 300,000 distinct CDR3 sequences, with around 8% as singletons. Source material: PBMCs or a T cell subset sorted from them (not recorded which). The TCR comes from a man between 18 and 29 years old who had mild COVID-19 (a few samples of this study predate the infection). Cell type and time point are not known.

CDR3 protein: CASTPLTSSAYNEQFF. For the CDR3, the DNA is TGTGCCAGCACTCCGCTCACTAGTTCGGCTTACAATGAGCAGTTCTTC. The chain uses TRBV25-1 and TRBJ2-1, with D possibly TRBD2 on 5 matching bases. CDR3 length: 16 residues. Trimming removed 7 bases from V and 4 bases from J, with 20 bases in between. The V gene's germline CDR1 is MGHDK and CDR2 SYGVNS.